A single sample gave rise to the 20 T cell receptor beta chains below, sequenced in a study of T-cell reconstitution after alpha-beta-depleted transplantation in children. Unique molecular identifiers featured in how the TCRbeta library was prepared. TCRdb re-derived calls from the PCR reads in MiXCR, one entry per CDR3 protein. This table holds around 530,000 distinct CDR3 sequences, about 31% found once. The sample consisted of PBMCs from the stem cell graft donor, taken from the stem cell graft. Source of these receptors: a human donor who donated a stem cell graft to a child with aplastic anemia.

This rearrangement joins TRBV28 to TRBJ2-7; 7 bases match TRBD2. CDR1 is MDHEN and CDR2 is SYDVKM in the germline V gene. V lost 6 bases and J lost 10; bases outside the gene matches: 15. The CDR3 runs 14 residues. The CDR3 sequence is CASSPGGSGAFQYV. CDR3 nucleotide sequence: TGTGCCAGCAGCCCGGGTGGAAGCGGGGCCTTCCAGTACGTC.

The J gene is TRBJ2-1, the V gene TRBV15; 10 positions match TRBD2. The CDR3 contains 18 residues. With V trimmed by 0 bases and J by 2 bases, 7 bases remained unmatched. Germline V gives CDR1 LNHNV, CDR2 YYDKDF (reference sequence). The CDR3 nucleotides are TGTGCCACCAGCAGAGATCGGACTAGCGGTAGCCCCTACAATGAGCAGTTCTTC. Translation gives CATSRDRTSGSPYNEQFF.

The chain employs TRBV20-1 and TRBJ1-3; 8 nucleotides match TRBD1. In germline, CDR1 is DFQATT, CDR2 SNEGSKA (reference sequence). This CDR3 contains 14 residues. Trimming removed 6 bases from V and 0 bases from J; junction bases left unmatched: 4. The CDR3 loop reads CSARDRSSGNTIYF. DNA for the CDR3: TGCAGTGCCCGGGACAGGTCCTCTGGAAACACCATATATTTT.

This clonotype was counted only a few times. The chain carries TRBV29-1 and TRBJ2-2; 11 nucleotides agree with TRBD1. Trimming took 7 bases from V and 5 from J; bases not matched to a gene: 6. The CDR3 runs to 14 residues. Looked up from germline, CDR1 is SQVTM and CDR2 is ANQGSEA. This chain's CDR3 is CSATDRGLTGELFF. CDR3 sequence (DNA): TGCAGCGCCACGGACAGGGGGCTGACCGGGGAGCTGTTTTTT.

This clonotype has more than one count but fewer than ten. The V gene is TRBV7-3, the J gene TRBJ2-1; no clear D. V shed 8 bases and J shed 5 bases, with 10 bases lying between them. Germline values: CDR1 SGHTA, CDR2 FQGTGA. This CDR3 contains 12 residues. The CDR3 here is CASGGADNEQFF. The CDR3 nucleotides read TGTGCCAGCGGCGGTGCGGACAATGAGCAGTTCTTC.

This clonotype appeared a few times. The rearrangement uses TRBV7-2 and TRBJ2-5, with D perhaps matching TRBD1 (6 bases). In germline, CDR1 is SGHTA, CDR2 FQGNSA. V was shortened by 4 bases and J by 5 bases, with 11 bases between the two germline ends. CDR3 length: 13 amino acids. The CDR3 DNA follows: TGTGCCAGCAGCTCCCAGGGGTGGGAGACCCAGTACTTC. Its protein is CASSSQGWETQYF.

The genes are TRBV5-6 and TRBJ2-2; D call uncertain. The ends were cut back, 3 bases at V and 3 bases at J, with 9 bases in the middle. Germline V gene data show CDR1 as SGHDT and CDR2 as YYEEEE. This CDR3 comprises 14 residues. The CDR3 nucleotides read TGTGCCAGCAGCTGGGGTCCTGACACCGGGGAGCTGTTTTTT. This gives the protein CASSWGPDTGELFF.

As for this clonotype: The junction and the germline gene differ at one end; a read error may be behind it. This chain links TRBV20-1 with TRBJ2-1, with 8 bases that match TRBD2. The CDR3 sequence is 11 residues long. Germline lookup yields CDR1 DFQATT and CDR2 SNEGSKA (reference sequence). The CDR3, as DNA: TGCGGTGCTGCCGGGACTAGTGAGCAGTTCTTC. Amino acids: CGAAGTSEQFF.

This clonotype has only a few counts. V usage is TRBV7-8 and J usage is TRBJ1-1; maybe TRBD1 (5 bases). This CDR3 is 14 amino acids long. The V end was cut by 3 bases, the J end by 6 bases, with 14 bases between. The germline gives CDR1 SGHVS, CDR2 FQNEAQ. The chain's CDR3 is CASSLGLEKPEAFF. The CDR3 bases are TGTGCCAGCAGCTTGGGACTGGAGAAACCTGAAGCTTTCTTT.

This clonotype was counted only a few times. As DNA, the CDR3 is TGCAGCGTTCAGGGGGCGGGGGGCTACACCTTC. This gives the protein CSVQGAGGYTF. The V gene is TRBV29-1, the J gene TRBJ1-2, with TRBD1 matching 8 bases. V dropped 5 bases and J dropped 8; count of bases not matched to a gene: 4. Germline V CDR1 and CDR2: SQVTM, ANQGSEA. The CDR3 contains 11 residues. The full variable domain, with the rest looked up from reference TRBV29-1 and TRBJ1-2, is SAVISQKPSRDICQRGTSLTIQCQVDSQVTMMFWYRQQPGQSLTLIATANQGSEATYESGFVIDKFPISRPNLTFSTLTVSNMSPEDSSIYLCSVQGAGGYTFGSGTRLTVV.

This clonotype occurred a few times. The V and J genes are TRBV3-1 and TRBJ2-1; D unclear. Germline V gene lookup returns CDR1 LGHDT and CDR2 YNNKEL (reference sequence). The CDR3 runs 12 residues. V lost 6 bases and J lost 2, with 5 bases in between. In nucleotides, the CDR3 is TGTGCCAGCAGTTCTGCCTACAATGAGCAGTTCTTC. As protein: CASSSAYNEQFF.

This clonotype was observed a few times. The V call is TRBV28, the J call TRBJ1-1, with D uncertain. Per the germline V gene, CDR1 is MDHEN and CDR2 is SYDVKM. The germline V and J ends were trimmed by 6 bases and 5 bases, with 13 bases remaining between them. This CDR3 region has 13 residues. Written as DNA, the CDR3 is TGTGCCAGCAGGATATCCAGAGGGACTGAAGCTTTCTTT. Amino acid sequence: CASRISRGTEAFF. The full variable domain, with the rest looked up from reference TRBV28 and TRBJ1-1, is DVKVTQSSRYLVKRTGEKVFLECVQDMDHENMFWYRQDPGLGLRLIYFSYDVKMKEKGDIPEGYSVSREKKERFSLILESASTNQTSMYLCASRISRGTEAFFGQGTRLTVV.

This clonotype was seen more than once but under ten times. This chain uses TRBV12-3 or TRBV12-4 with TRBJ2-1, with D tentatively TRBD2 (5 bases). The CDR3 consists of 11 residues. V was pared by 6 bases and J by 13 bases, with 13 bases between. The DNA for the CDR3 is TGTGCCAGCAGGCGGACTCACCCCCAGTTCTTC. Amino acid sequence: CASRRTHPQFF.

This clonotype was picked up a small number of times. The chain has TRBV5-1 and TRBJ2-2, with D possibly TRBD2 on 6 matching bases. The V gene lost 4 bases and the J gene lost 3 bases, with 7 bases spanning the gap. The CDR3 extends over 13 amino acids. The germline V gene has CDR1 SGHRS and CDR2 YFSETQ. The CDR3 nucleotides read TGCGCCAGCAGCAGCGGGTACACCGGGGAGCTGTTTTTT. This encodes CASSSGYTGELFF.

The genes are TRBV12-5 and TRBJ2-7; 7 nucleotides agree with TRBD1. Trimming cost V 4 bases and J 1 base; bases outside gene matches: 1. CDR1 and CDR2 (germline): LGHNT, FRNRAP. The CDR3 covers 13 residues. DNA of the CDR3: TGTGCTAGTGGTTCAGGGGGTTCCTACGAGCAGTACGTC. Its translation is CASGSGGSYEQYV.

This chain connects TRBV13 to TRBJ1-1; 7 bases fit TRBD1. The CDR3 spans 15 residues. Germline-derived CDR1 and CDR2 are PRHDT and FYEKMQ (reference sequence). J was trimmed by 1 base and V by 1 base; bases with no gene match: 3. The CDR3 bases are TGTGCCAGCAGCTTAGAGGGGGACAGGAACACTGAAGCTTTCTTT. Its protein is CASSLEGDRNTEAFF.

This clonotype was found a few times. This chain links TRBV7-4 with TRBJ2-1, with TRBD2 matching 11 bases. Trimming took 5 bases from V and 5 from J; bases not matched to a gene: 5. Per germline, CDR1 SGHVT and CDR2 SQSDAQ. The CDR3 spans 15 residues. CDR3 sequence reads: CASSQGTSGHNEQFF. As DNA, the CDR3 is TGTGCCAGCAGCCAAGGGACTAGCGGACACAATGAGCAGTTCTTC. Full variable domain (outside the CDR3, taken from reference TRBV7-4 and TRBJ2-1): GAGVSQSPRYKVAKRGRDVALRCDSISGHVTLYWYRQTLGQGSEVLTYSQSDAQRDKSGRPSGRFSAERPERSVSTLKIQRTEQGDSAVYLCASSQGTSGHNEQFFGPGTRLTVL.

This chain joins TRBV5-1 and TRBJ2-7, with a tentative D call TRBD2 (6 bases). Trimming cost V 3 bases and J 2 bases, with 15 bases left between them. The CDR3 sequence is 15 residues long. Germline V gene data show CDR1 as SGHRS and CDR2 as YFSETQ. The DNA of the CDR3 is TGCGCCAGCAGCTCGGGGGTCCATGGAACCTACGAGCAGTACGTC. Its protein product is CASSSGVHGTYEQYV.

The chain recombines TRBV18 with TRBJ1-4; a weak D match, TRBD1 (5 bases). This CDR3 contains 14 residues. Germline assignment: CDR1 KGHSH and CDR2 LQKENI. The V and J ends lost 3 bases and 9 bases respectively, with 14 bases between them. The CDR3 is CASSPGQGSKKLFF. CDR3 nucleotide sequence: TGTGCCAGCTCACCCGGGCAGGGTAGCAAAAAACTGTTTTTT.

Concerning this clonotype: The germline gene is not matched at one end of the junction; a read error may be the cause. The chain joins TRBV7-3 to TRBJ1-1; D gene unclear. The CDR3 totals 15 residues. Germline V CDR1 and CDR2: SGHTA, FQGTGA. Written as DNA, the CDR3 is TGTGCCAGCAGCTTAGAGGGTCTTAAGAACGCTGAAGCTTTCTTT. It specifies CASSLEGLKNAEAFF. Supplemented by reference TRBV7-3 and TRBJ1-1, the full variable domain reads GAGVSQTPSNKVTEKGKYVELRCDPISGHTALYWYRQSLGQGPEFLIYFQGTGAADDSGLPNDRFFAVRPEGSVSTLKIQRTERGDSAVYLCASSLEGLKNAEAFFGQGTRLTVV.